This TCR beta chain emerged from a study of long-term antiretroviral therapy in people with HIV (dated by TCRdb to 2021 to 2024). Context from the whole study: The earliest samples were collected about a decade before the 2015 WHO recommendation for immediate ART, when ART was typically delayed until CD4 counts fell. A total of roughly 200 cryopreserved PBMC samples came from 25 to 35 adults with confirmed HIV infection and were collected serially over a mean of roughly 6 years (range 1-12). Whether ART initiation and durable HIV suppression were associated with changes in peripheral blood TRB repertoire composition and diversity was tested in a retrospective serial study. No cross-contamination during QIAcube processing was seen in test extractions of a monoclonal T-cell line run alongside 30 or so polyclonal samples. Of the approximately 30 participants with HIV, approximately ten were female.

Inclusion was restricted to participants for whom at least one PBMC sample before ART initiation and at least two post-ART samples were available. All participants with HIV were treated in the United States of America. Cryopreserved samples of about 0.95-10 million PBMC were thawed and washed before DNA extraction. At the time of the earliest PBMC sample, participants with HIV were aged between about 23 and 54 years. Each participant contributed PBMC samples from 1-4 timepoints before ART initiation and 2-8 timepoints after ART initiation, with a median of 7 samples. Serial HIV viral load, CD4+ T-cell count, ART history and demographic data were obtained for every participant. Genomic DNA was extracted from unsorted PBMC with a Qiagen kit on a QIAcube, processed in batches of 12 samples. The immunoSEQ hsTCRB v3.0 assay was used at survey level resolution to sequence the TRB variable region. TRB sequencing targeted a depth of roughly 35,000-55,000 T-cell genomes per sample. An Illumina MiSeq with a v3 150-cycle kit was used to sequence the pooled TRB libraries. As for the authors' bioinformatics: Repertoire analysis was performed in R inside a reproducible Nextflow workflow that covered QC, data transformation and analysis. LymphoSeq2, an R package for AIRR-Seq data exploration, was used to implement custom analyses. Several samples that yielded fewer than 5000 total TRB sequences were excluded, so that approximately 170 HIV repertoires were analyzed. Among the 188 retained HIV repertoires, roughly 60 were collected before ART initiation and 120 to 140 were collected after ART initiation. Repertoires were downsampled to 5000 TRB nucleotide sequences, and summary statistics were averaged over 100 downsampling iterations. Only TRB sequences with CDR3 regions of at least seven amino acids were retained for analysis. Diversity was measured with a Shannon entropy-derived clonality score and the Gini coefficient. In repertoire networks, the top 5000 CDR3 amino acid sequences were linked whenever an edit distance of one separated two sequences. For TRB CDR3 amino acid sequences, antigen specificity groups and MHC restriction were predicted with GLIPH2. Known CMV, EBV, HIV or tissue antigen associations were flagged by matching CDR3 amino acid sequences against VDJdb and McPAS-TCR. Pre-ART, post-ART and control groups were compared with Wilcoxon signed-rank tests and Holm-Bonferroni correction. TCRdb holds this immuneACCESS table with in-frame rearrangements only. Some clones are missing; in checked studies, unresolved V genes explain under half, and the rest has no known cause. The V and J calls and clone size are taken from that table; D and trimming were inferred from the DNA. This sample comprises 30,000 to 40,000 clones, roughly four fifths of them detected only once. Clones ranked in the top ten supply approximately 8% of the sample.

Broad study findings and their caveats: Inferences about post-ART repertoire changes were limited because no data were available on ART adherence, viral resistance or therapy changes. Because cell numbers in pre-ART samples were limited, unsorted PBMC were profiled instead of sorted CD4+ and CD8+ T cells. Samples dated from the mid-2000s to the late 2010s, and the ART regimens used may be less effective than current ones. Since PBMC availability was limited, sequencing covered only the TCR beta chain, with no alpha chain pairing. At every time point, the repertoire was dominated by expanded TRB clones first identified before ART initiation, although this dominance fluctuated and, in many PLHIV, declined after ART. HIV repertoires had narrower CDR3 length ranges than controls, and the network structure suggested an antigen-experienced repertoire that shifted only slightly toward naive after ART. ART initiation was associated with a significant increase in TRB diversity, but diversity stayed significantly below transplant donor controls even after long-term ART.

This clone has only one observation. Its cognate antigen has yet to be identified. No quality values exist for individual bases; no much larger clone is one base distant. Sequenced here: unsorted PBMCs, sampled 0.4 years before starting antiretroviral therapy. The origin of this receptor is a man in his late teens or twenties with HIV.

The CDR3 protein: CASSLIGAGPDTQYF. The base sequence is TGTGCCAGCAGTTTAATTGGGGCGGGACCAGATACGCAGTATTTT. This chain is built from TRBV27 and TRBJ2-3; the best D guess is TRBD2, with 6 bases matching. Looking up the germline V gene (reference sequence) yields CDR1 MNHEY and CDR2 SMNVEV. The CDR3 measures 15 amino acids from cysteine to phenylalanine. Kept here is only the CDR3 DNA, which spans 45 bases and is read in frame from base 1. Relative to germline, V is 2 bases shorter and J is 4 bases shorter, with 13 bases between their ends.